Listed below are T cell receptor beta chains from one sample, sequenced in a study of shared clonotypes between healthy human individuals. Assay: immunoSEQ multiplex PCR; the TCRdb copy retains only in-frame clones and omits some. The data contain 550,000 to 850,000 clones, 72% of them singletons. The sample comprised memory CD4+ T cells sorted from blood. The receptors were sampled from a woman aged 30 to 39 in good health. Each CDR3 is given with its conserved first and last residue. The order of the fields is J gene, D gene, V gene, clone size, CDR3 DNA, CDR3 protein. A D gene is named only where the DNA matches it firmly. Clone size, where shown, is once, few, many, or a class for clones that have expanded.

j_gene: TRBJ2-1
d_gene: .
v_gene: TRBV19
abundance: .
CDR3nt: TGTGCCAGTAGTATAGAGGGGACGCCTCCCTACAATGAGCAGTTCTTC
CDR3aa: CASSIEGTPPYNEQFF

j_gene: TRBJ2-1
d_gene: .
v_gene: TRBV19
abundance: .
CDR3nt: TGTGCCAGTACCCAACGTGGAGATGAGCAGTTCTTC
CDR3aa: CASTQRGDEQFF

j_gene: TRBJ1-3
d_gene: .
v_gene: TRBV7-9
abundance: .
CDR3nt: TGTGCCAGCGGACTAGGTTTTGTTTTGCCTGGAAACACCATATATTTT
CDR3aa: CASGLGFVLPGNTIYF

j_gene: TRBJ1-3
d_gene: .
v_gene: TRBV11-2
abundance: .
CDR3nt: TGTGCCAGCAGCTTATTTCGGGAGAACCCGAGCTCTGGAAACACCATATATTTT
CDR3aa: CASSLFRENPSSGNTIYF

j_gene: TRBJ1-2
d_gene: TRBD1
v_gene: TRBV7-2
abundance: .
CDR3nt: TGTGCCAGCAGCCCGGGACAGGGAGAGACCTATGGCTACACCTTC
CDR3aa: CASSPGQGETYGYTF

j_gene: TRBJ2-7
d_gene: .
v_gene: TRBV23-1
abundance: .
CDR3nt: TGCGCCAGCAGTCTATTGGAGGCGGGGAGCTCCTACGAGCAGTACTTC
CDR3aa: CASSLLEAGSSYEQYF

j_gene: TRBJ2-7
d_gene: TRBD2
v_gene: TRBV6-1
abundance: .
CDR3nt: TGTGCCAGCAGTGAAGTTGGGCTAGCGGGAGCTTACGAGCAGTACTTC
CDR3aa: CASSEVGLAGAYEQYF

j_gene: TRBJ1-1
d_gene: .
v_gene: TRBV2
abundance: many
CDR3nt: TGTGCCTGCACAAACCTAGCTTCGGGAACAGGGGAAGCTTTCTTT
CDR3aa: CACTNLASGTGEAFF

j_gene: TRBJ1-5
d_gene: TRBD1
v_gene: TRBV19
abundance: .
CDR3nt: TGTGCCAGTAGTGACAGGGGCTACAATCAGCCCCAGCATTTT
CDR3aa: CASSDRGYNQPQHF

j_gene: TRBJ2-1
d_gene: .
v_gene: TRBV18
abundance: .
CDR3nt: TGTGCCAGCTCACCGCGAACTCAGAAGAGGGGCAATGAGCAGTTCTTC
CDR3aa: CASSPRTQKRGNEQFF

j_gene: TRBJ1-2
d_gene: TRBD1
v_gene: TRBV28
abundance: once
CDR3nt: TGTGCCAGCAGTCCCGGACAGGCCAGTTATGGCTACACCTTC
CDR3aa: CASSPGQASYGYTF

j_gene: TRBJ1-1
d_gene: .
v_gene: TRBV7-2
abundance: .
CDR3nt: TGTGCCAGCAGCGCTTTGCCCCTACAGGCACCTGAAGCTTTCTTT
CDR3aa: CASSALPLQAPEAFF

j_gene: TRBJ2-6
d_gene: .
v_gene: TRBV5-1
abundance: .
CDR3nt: TGCGCCAGCAGCTCCCGGACAGCTACGTCTGGGGCCAACGTCCTGACTTTC
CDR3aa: CASSSRTATSGANVLTF

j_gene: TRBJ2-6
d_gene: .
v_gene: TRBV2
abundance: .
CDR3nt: TGTGCCAGCAGTCGAATTTCCAGGGGATCAGCTGGGGCCAACGTCCTGACTTTC
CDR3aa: CASSRISRGSAGANVLTF

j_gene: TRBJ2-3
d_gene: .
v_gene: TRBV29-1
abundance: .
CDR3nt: TGCAGCGTTCATTTGCGGAACACAGATACGCAGTATTTT
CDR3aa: CSVHLRNTDTQYF

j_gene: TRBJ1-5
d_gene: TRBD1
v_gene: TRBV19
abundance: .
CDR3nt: TGTGCCAGTAGCGGACAGGGCGATCAGCCCCAGCATTTT
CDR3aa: CASSGQGDQPQHF

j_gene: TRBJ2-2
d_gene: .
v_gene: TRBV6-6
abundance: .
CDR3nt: TGTGCCTCAACCGGGACTCCGAACACCGGGGAGCTGTTTTTT
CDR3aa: CASTGTPNTGELFF

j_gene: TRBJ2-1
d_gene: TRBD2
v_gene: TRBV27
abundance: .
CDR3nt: TGTGCCAGCAAGGGTCTAGCGGGAATAAATGAGCAGTTCTTC
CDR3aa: CASKGLAGINEQFF

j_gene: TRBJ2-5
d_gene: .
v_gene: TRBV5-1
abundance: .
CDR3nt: TGCGCCAGCAGCTTGTGGCGACAAGAGACCCAGTACTTC
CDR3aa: CASSLWRQETQYF

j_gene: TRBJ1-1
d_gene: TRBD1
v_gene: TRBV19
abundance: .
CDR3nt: TGTGCCAGTTTAACGGGACAGGGCTCCACTGAAGCTTTCTTT
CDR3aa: CASLTGQGSTEAFF

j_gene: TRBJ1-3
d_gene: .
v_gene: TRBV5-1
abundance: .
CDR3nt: TGCGCCAGCAGCTTGGAGGGGAGGAAGGGAAACACCATATATTTT
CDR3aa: CASSLEGRKGNTIYF

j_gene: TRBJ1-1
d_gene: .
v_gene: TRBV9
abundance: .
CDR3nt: TGTGCCAGCAGCCGGGGACACCTGAACACTGAAGCTTTCTTT
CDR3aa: CASSRGHLNTEAFF

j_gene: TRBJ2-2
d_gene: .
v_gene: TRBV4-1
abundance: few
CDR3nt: TGCGCCAGCAGCTGGCGAGGGAACACCGGGGAGCTGTTTTTT
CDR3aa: CASSWRGNTGELFF

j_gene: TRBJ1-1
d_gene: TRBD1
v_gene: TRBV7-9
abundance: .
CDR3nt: TGTGCCAGCAGCTTAGCCGGACAGGGGATAATGAACACTGAAGCTTTCTTT
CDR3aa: CASSLAGQGIMNTEAFF

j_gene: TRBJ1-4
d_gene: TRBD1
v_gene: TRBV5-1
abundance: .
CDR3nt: TGCGCCAGCAGCTCCGAGGGGGCAGAGGAAAAACTGTTTTTT
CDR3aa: CASSSEGAEEKLFF

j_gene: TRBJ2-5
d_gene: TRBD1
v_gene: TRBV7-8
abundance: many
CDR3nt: TGTGCCAGCAGCGCACCGACAGGGGTTGAGACCCAGTACTTC
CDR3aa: CASSAPTGVETQYF

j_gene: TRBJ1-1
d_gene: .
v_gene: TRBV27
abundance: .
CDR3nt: TGTGCCAGCAGTTTAACATATGGGGACACTGAAGCTTTCTTT
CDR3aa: CASSLTYGDTEAFF

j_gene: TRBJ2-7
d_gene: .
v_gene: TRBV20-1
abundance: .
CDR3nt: TGCAGTACCCCAGGGATCTACGAGCAGTACTTC
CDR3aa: CSTPGIYEQYF

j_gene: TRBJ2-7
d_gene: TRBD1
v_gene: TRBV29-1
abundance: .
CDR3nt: TGCAGCGTCACCCGCCAGGGGACAGGGGTAACCGAGCAGTACTTC
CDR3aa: CSVTRQGTGVTEQYF

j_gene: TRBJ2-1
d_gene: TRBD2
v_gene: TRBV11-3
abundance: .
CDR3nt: TGTGCCAGCAGCTCAACCCCCACTAGCGGGAGAGGCGATGAGCAGTTCTTC
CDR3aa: CASSSTPTSGRGDEQFF

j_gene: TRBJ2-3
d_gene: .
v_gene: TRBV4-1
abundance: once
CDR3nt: TGCGCCAGCAGCCATACGGGACTCACAGATACGCAGTATTTT
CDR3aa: CASSHTGLTDTQYF

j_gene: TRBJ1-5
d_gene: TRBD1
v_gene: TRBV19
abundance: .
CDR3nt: TGTGCCAGCAGAACCTCCAGGGGGGGAAAGCCCCAGCATTTT
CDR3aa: CASRTSRGGKPQHF

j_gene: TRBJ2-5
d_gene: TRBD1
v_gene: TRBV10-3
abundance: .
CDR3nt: TGTGCCATCAGGGGGCAGGACAGGGGGCGAGAGACCCAGTACTTC
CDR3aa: CAIRGQDRGRETQYF

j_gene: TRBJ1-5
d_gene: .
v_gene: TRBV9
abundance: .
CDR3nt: TGTGCCAGCAGCGTCGCAGGGGACCCCGATCAGCCCCAGCATTTT
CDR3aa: CASSVAGDPDQPQHF

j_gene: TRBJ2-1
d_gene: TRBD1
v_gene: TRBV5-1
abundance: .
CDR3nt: TGCGCCAGCAGCAAAACAGGGGGGTCCTACAATGAGCAGTTCTTC
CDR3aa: CASSKTGGSYNEQFF

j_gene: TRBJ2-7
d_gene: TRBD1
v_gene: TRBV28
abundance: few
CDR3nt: TGTGCCAGCAGGAGGACAGGGAACACCTACGAGCAGTACTTC
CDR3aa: CASRRTGNTYEQYF

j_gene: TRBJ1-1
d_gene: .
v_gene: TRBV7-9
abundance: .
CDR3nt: TGTGCCAGCAGCCCGGACCTCGTCGGGTGGACTGAAGCTTTCTTT
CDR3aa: CASSPDLVGWTEAFF

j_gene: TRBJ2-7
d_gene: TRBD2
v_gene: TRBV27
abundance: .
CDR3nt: TGTGCCAGCAGCCGACTAGCGGGAGCCTACGAGCAGTACTTC
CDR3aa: CASSRLAGAYEQYF

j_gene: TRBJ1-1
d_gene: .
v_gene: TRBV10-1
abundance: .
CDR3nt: TGCGCCAGCAGTGAGTCGATAGAGTCTTCGGGAGCTTTCTTT
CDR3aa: CASSESIESSGAFF

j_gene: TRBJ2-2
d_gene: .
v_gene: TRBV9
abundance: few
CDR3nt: TGTGCCAGCAGCGTAGAAGCAGGCGGCTCCGGGGAGCTGTTTTTT
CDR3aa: CASSVEAGGSGELFF

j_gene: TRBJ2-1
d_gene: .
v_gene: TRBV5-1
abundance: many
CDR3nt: TGCGCCAGCAGCTTGGATAGCGGCTCCTACAATGAGCAGTTCTTC
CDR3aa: CASSLDSGSYNEQFF

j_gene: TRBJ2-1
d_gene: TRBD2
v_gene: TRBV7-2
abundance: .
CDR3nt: TGTGCCAGCAGCTTAGGACCTAGCGGCTACAATGAGCAGTTCTTC
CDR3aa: CASSLGPSGYNEQFF

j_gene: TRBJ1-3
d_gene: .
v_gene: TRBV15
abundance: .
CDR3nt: TGTGCCACCAGCAGAGATCCGGGGTCTTCTGGAAACACCATATATTTT
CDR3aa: CATSRDPGSSGNTIYF

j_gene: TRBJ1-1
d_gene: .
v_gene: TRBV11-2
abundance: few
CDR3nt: TGTGCCAGCAGCTCCGGTCCGGCCAAGAACACTGAAGCTTTCTTT
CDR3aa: CASSSGPAKNTEAFF

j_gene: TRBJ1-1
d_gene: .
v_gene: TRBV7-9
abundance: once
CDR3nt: TGTGCCAGCAGCTTGGATCGGGGAAGGGTAGCTTTCTTT
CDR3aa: CASSLDRGRVAFF

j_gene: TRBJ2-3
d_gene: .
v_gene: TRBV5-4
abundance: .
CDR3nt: TGTGCCAGCAGCTTGGTCGGCACAGATACGCAGTATTTT
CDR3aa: CASSLVGTDTQYF

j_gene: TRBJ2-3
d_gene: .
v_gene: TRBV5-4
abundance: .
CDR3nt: TGTGCCAGCAGCTTCAGTCAAGATACGCAGTATTTT
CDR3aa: CASSFSQDTQYF

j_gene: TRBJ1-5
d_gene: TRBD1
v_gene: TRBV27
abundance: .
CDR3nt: TGTGCCAGCTCCCAGGGGGCGCATGGCAATCAGCCCCAGCATTTT
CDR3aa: CASSQGAHGNQPQHF

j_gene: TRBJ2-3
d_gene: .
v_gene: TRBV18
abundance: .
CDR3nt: TGTGCCAGCACAGCACCAGATACGCAGTATTTT
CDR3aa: CASTAPDTQYF

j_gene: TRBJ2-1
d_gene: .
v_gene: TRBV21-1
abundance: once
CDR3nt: TGTGCCAGCAGCAAGAGTTCTAGCGGGATGGGTGAGCAGTTCTTC
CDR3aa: CASSKSSSGMGEQFF

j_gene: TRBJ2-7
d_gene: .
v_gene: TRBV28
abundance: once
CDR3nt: TGTGCCAGCAGGAGCAACCCCTACGAGCAGTACTTC
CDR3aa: CASRSNPYEQYF

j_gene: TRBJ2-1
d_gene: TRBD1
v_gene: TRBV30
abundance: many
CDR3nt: TGTGCCTGGAGTGCCGGGACAGGGAAGTTCTTC
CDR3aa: CAWSAGTGKFF

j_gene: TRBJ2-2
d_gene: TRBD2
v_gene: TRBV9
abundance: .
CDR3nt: TGTGCCAGCAGCCCCCGCGGGAGGGAGCCGGGGGAGCTGTTTTTT
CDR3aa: CASSPRGREPGELFF

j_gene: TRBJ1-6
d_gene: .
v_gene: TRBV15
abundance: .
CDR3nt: TGTGCCACCAGCAGAGGAAGCGCCGGGACAAGCGATTCACCCCTCCACTTT
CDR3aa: CATSRGSAGTSDSPLHF

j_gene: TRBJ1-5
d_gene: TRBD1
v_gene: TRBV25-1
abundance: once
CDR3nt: TGTGCCAGCAGTGAGAAACGGGACAGGGTCGATCAGCCCCAGCATTTT
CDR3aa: CASSEKRDRVDQPQHF

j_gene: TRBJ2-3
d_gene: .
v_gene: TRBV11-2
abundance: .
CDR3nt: TGTGCCAGCAGCCCCCCTTACTTGACAGGGCGGGAAACAGATACGCAGTATTTT
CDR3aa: CASSPPYLTGRETDTQYF

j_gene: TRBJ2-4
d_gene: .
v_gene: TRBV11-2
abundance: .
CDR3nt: TGTGCCAGCAGCTCCGACAGGAAAAACATTCAGTACTTC
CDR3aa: CASSSDRKNIQYF

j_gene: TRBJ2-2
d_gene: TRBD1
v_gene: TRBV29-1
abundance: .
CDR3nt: TGCAGCGCCGACAGGGGGTTTACCGGGGAGCTGTTTTTT
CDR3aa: CSADRGFTGELFF

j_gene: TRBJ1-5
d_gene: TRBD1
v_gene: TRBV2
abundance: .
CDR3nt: TGTGCCAGCAGGGGGGACAGGGGAGGTCAGCCCCAGCATTTT
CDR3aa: CASRGDRGGQPQHF

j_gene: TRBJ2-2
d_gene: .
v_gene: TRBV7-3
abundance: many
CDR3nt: TGTGCCAGCAGCTTATCTCCCTCAGGGAACACCGGGGAGCTGTTTTTT
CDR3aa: CASSLSPSGNTGELFF